This T cell receptor (beta chain) is from a study of cytomegalovirus exposure and HLA in healthy donors. Whole-study findings and limits: Later work associated 16,951 TCR beta sequences with HLA alleles at 0.05 false discovery rate.

A multiplex PCR was run with 60 Vbeta primers and 13 Jbeta primers. Method: immunoSEQ multiplex PCR; TCRdb's copy keeps in-frame clones and lacks some. The table has tens of thousands of clones, around two thirds seen once. Germline-derived CDR1 and CDR2 are SGHTA and FQGNSA. There are 16 residues in the CDR3. Trimming took off 2 bases at V and 1 base at J, with 14 bases between the two ends. As concerns this clone: Its antigen is as yet unknown.

Sequencing was performed on PBMCs. This receptor was taken from a man aged 50 or older in good health and CMV-seropositive. V is TRBV7-2 and J is TRBJ2-5; the D gene is possibly TRBD1 (5 bases). The DNA of the CDR3 is TGTGCCAGCAGCTTAAGCAGGGCCGCTGTCCAAGAGACCCAGTACTTC. Its translation is CASSLSRAAVQETQYF.